The present TCR beta chain was sequenced within a study of cytomegalovirus exposure and HLA in healthy donors. The PCR employed 60 Vbeta primers together with 13 Jbeta primers. The table came from immunoSEQ multiplex PCR; TCRdb's copy has only in-frame clones and leaves some out. Of some 97,000 clones listed, about four fifths are singletons. Comments on this clone: Its antigen is currently unknown.

From germline, CDR1 is MNHEY and CDR2 SMNVEV (reference sequence). This CDR3 contains 15 residues. V was clipped by 5 bases and J by 0 bases, with 14 bases between them. The donors gave bone marrow, and they were healthy. Study results and caveats: Reports credit the classifier with highly specific, highly sensitive diagnosis of cytomegalovirus status. Beyond CMV serostatus, there was no information to go on about immune exposure.

The clonotype originates from a female donor in good health and CMV-seropositive. The chain employs TRBV27 and TRBJ2-7; D is unresolved. The sequencing input was PBMCs. DNA of the CDR3: TGTGCCAGCAGTCCCCTGCGGCCCTCCTCCTACGAGCAGTACTTC. This gives the protein CASSPLRPSSYEQYF.